The 28 T cell receptor beta chains below all came from one sample that was sequenced in a study of blood T cell repertoires in COVID-19. The protocol was immunoSEQ multiplex PCR, while the TCRdb copy is restricted to in-frame clones and leaves out a portion. The table has 55,000 to 90,000 clones, around 87% seen once; the top ten hold roughly 3.6%. The sequencing input was peripheral blood. The receptors were gathered from a man in his 70s with active COVID-19.

The rearrangement joins TRBV5-4 to TRBJ2-1, with 14 bases matching TRBD2. From germline, CDR1 is SGHNT and CDR2 YYREEE (reference sequence). V was pared by 4 bases and J by 1 base, with 13 bases of the junction left unmatched. The CDR3 covers 20 residues. CDR3 nucleotide sequence: TGTGCCAGCAGCCCTGGTCTCGGGACTAGCGGGAGTTCGTCCTACAATGAGCAGTTCTTC. It encodes CASSPGLGTSGSSSYNEQFF.

The chain uses TRBV7-8 and TRBJ2-7; 9 nucleotides align to TRBD1. With V trimmed by 4 bases and J by 1 base, 5 bases remained unmatched. CDR3 length: 15 residues. CDR1 is SGHVS, CDR2 FQNEAQ, per germline. The CDR3 loop reads CASSSRQGGSYEQYF. As DNA, the CDR3 is TGTGCCAGCAGCTCTAGACAGGGGGGTTCCTACGAGCAGTACTTC.

This chain joins TRBV4-2 and TRBJ2-3; 12 bases fit TRBD2. The germline V gene has CDR1 LGHNA and CDR2 YNFKEQ. The CDR3 has 18 residues. V gave up 1 base and J gave up 5 bases; unmatched junction bases: 10. CDR3 DNA sequence: TGTGCCAGCAGCCAAGTGGGGTCTAGCGGGAGGGCCATAGATACGCAGTATTTT. Translation gives CASSQVGSSGRAIDTQYF.

The chain uses TRBV19 and TRBJ1-1; tentatively, D is TRBD1 (5 bases). Trimming stripped 3 bases from V and 2 bases from J, with 10 bases between. This CDR3 region has 14 residues. CDR1 and CDR2 (germline): LNHDA, SQIVND (reference sequence). CDR3 in DNA: TGTGCCAGTAGTATGGGGGGGTCCAACACTGAAGCTTTCTTT. Protein sequence: CASSMGGSNTEAFF.

The V and J genes are TRBV7-3 and TRBJ1-5; D perhaps matches TRBD1 (6 bases). Trimming shortened V by 5 bases and J by 9 bases, and 35 bases separated the two germline ends. Germline V gives CDR1 SGHTA, CDR2 FQGTGA. This CDR3 comprises 20 residues. The CDR3 loop is CASSPLTVLSLSGGEWPQHF. CDR3 nucleotides: TGTGCCAGCAGCCCCCTCACCGTCCTCTCCTTGTCGGGGGGCGAGTGGCCCCAGCATTTT.

The chain recombines TRBV27 with TRBJ1-5; D possibly corresponds to TRBD1 (5 bases). The CDR3 runs to 14 residues. The germline V gene has CDR1 MNHEY and CDR2 SMNVEV (reference sequence). Trimming took off 3 bases at V and 6 bases at J, with 12 bases between the two ends. The CDR3 sequence: CASSLRQGGQPQHF. The CDR3 DNA reads TGTGCCAGCAGTTTGAGGCAGGGTGGTCAGCCCCAGCATTTT.

This chain joins TRBV2 and TRBJ2-1, with a weak D call TRBD1 (6 bases). With 2 bases removed from V and 0 bases from J, the gap between germline ends came to 14 bases. CDR1 is SNHLY and CDR2 is FYNNEI in the germline V gene. CDR3 size: 17 residues. The chain's CDR3 is CASSEIWGTSSYNEQFF. In DNA, the CDR3 is TGTGCCAGCAGTGAAATCTGGGGGACAAGCTCCTACAATGAGCAGTTCTTC.

The chain employs TRBV7-2 and TRBJ2-7, with 8 bases aligning to TRBD1. Unmatched junction bases numbered 12, after V lost 5 bases and J lost 6 bases. This CDR3 contains 15 residues. CDR1 is SGHTA, CDR2 FQGNSA, per germline. The CDR3 spells CASSTTGTGPLEQYF. DNA for the CDR3: TGTGCCAGCAGCACCACCGGGACAGGTCCCCTCGAGCAGTACTTC.

The chain recombines TRBV2 with TRBJ1-4; D uncertain. The CDR3 length is 13 residues. The germline V and J ends were trimmed by 4 bases and 8 bases, with 11 bases remaining between them. CDR1 is SNHLY, CDR2 FYNNEI, per germline. The CDR3 reads CASSVEAREKLFF. The DNA for the CDR3 is TGTGCCAGCAGTGTGGAGGCCCGAGAAAAACTGTTTTTT.

The chain is built from TRBV19 and TRBJ1-3; D perhaps matches TRBD1 (5 bases). This CDR3 is 14 amino acids long. Trimming took off 5 bases at V and 0 bases at J, with 8 bases between the two ends. The germline V gene has CDR1 LNHDA and CDR2 SQIVND (reference sequence). Written as DNA, the CDR3 is TGTGCCAGTAGTCAACAGGTCTCTGGAAACACCATATATTTT. Translation gives CASSQQVSGNTIYF.

This chain connects TRBV19 to TRBJ1-5; 9 bases agree with TRBD1. The V gene's germline CDR1 is LNHDA and CDR2 SQIVND (reference sequence). V dropped 3 bases and J dropped 2; count of bases not matched to a gene: 11. The CDR3 consists of 18 residues. The CDR3 loop is CASSIQGQGGGRNQPQHF. Here the CDR3 DNA reads TGTGCCAGTAGTATCCAGGGACAGGGAGGCGGGCGCAATCAGCCCCAGCATTTT.

The V and J genes are TRBV7-2 and TRBJ2-3; 10 bases map to TRBD2. The germline CDR1 and CDR2 sequences are SGHTA and FQGNSA. After removal of 5 bases from V and 6 bases from J, the junction contained 11 bases not matched to a gene. CDR3 length: 16 residues. CDR3 region: CASSPIPGLAPDTQYF. CDR3 bases: TGTGCCAGCAGCCCAATACCGGGACTAGCGCCCGATACGCAGTATTTT. Together with reference TRBV7-2 and TRBJ2-3, the CDR3 gives the full variable domain: GAGVSQSPSNKVTEKGKDVELRCDPISGHTALYWYRQSLGQGLEFLIYFQGNSAPDKSGLPSDRFSAERTGGSVSTLTIQRTQQEDSAVYLCASSPIPGLAPDTQYFGPGTRLTVL.

This clone turned up a few times. The chain couples TRBV6-1 to TRBJ2-2; 9 nucleotides match TRBD1. CDR1 and CDR2 (germline): MNHNS, SASEGT. The CDR3 sequence is 16 residues long. Trimming at V came to 3 bases and at J to 6 bases, leaving 8 bases not matched to a gene. CDR3 in DNA: TGTGCCAGCAGTGAGGGGGACAGGGAGGGGGCCGGGGAGCTGTTTTTT. Protein sequence: CASSEGDREGAGELFF.

This chain links TRBV5-1 with TRBJ2-5; a weak D match, TRBD2 (6 bases). Deletions cut 0 bases from V and 4 bases from J, with 16 bases between. Germline CDR1 is SGHRS and CDR2 is YFSETQ. CDR3 length: 16 amino acids. The CDR3 loop reads CASSLGASDMVETQYF. The CDR3 nucleotides are TGCGCCAGCAGCTTGGGGGCTAGCGACATGGTAGAGACCCAGTACTTC.

This chain links TRBV5-1 with TRBJ2-7; unclear D gene. The germline CDR1 and CDR2 sequences are SGHRS and YFSETQ. Trimming removed 0 bases from V and 2 bases from J, with 9 bases in between. The CDR3 sequence is 14 residues long. The CDR3 bases are TGCGCCAGCAGCTTGGGGGCCAAGGCCTACGAGCAGTACTTC. Encoded protein: CASSLGAKAYEQYF. The full variable domain, in which reference TRBV5-1 and TRBJ2-7 provide the parts outside the CDR3, is KAGVTQTPRYLIKTRGQQVTLSCSPISGHRSVSWYQQTPGQGLQFLFEYFSETQRNKGNFPGRFSGRQFSNSRSEMNVSTLELGDSALYLCASSLGAKAYEQYFGPGTRLTVT.

The sample holds one count of this clone. The chain employs TRBV7-2 and TRBJ2-7; the D is unclear. The V gene lost 5 bases and the J gene lost 3 bases, with 14 bases spanning the gap. The CDR3 extends over 14 amino acids. Germline CDR1 reads SGHTA; CDR2 reads FQGNSA. The CDR3 sequence is CASSPTTGGYEQYF. CDR3 coding DNA: TGTGCCAGCAGCCCCACTACCGGCGGCTACGAGCAGTACTTC.

The rearrangement links TRBV5-1 to TRBJ2-5, with a weak D call TRBD1 (6 bases). V was shortened by 1 base and J by 0 bases, with 13 bases between the two germline ends. The CDR3 has 16 residues. Germline V gene data show CDR1 as SGHRS and CDR2 as YFSETQ. CDR3 sequence: CASSLNPGTHQETQYF. CDR3 coding DNA: TGCGCCAGCAGCTTGAATCCCGGGACACACCAAGAGACCCAGTACTTC.

The rearrangement links TRBV6-5 to TRBJ2-7; TRBD1 is a possible D gene (7 bases). CDR1 and CDR2 from the germline V gene are MNHEY and SVGAGI. The V end lost 5 bases, the J end lost 2 bases, and 16 bases lay between the germline ends. The CDR3 contains 15 residues. The CDR3 loop reads CASSSPRGAPYEQYF. In DNA form, the CDR3 reads TGTGCCAGCAGTAGCCCCAGGGGGGCCCCCTACGAGCAGTACTTC.

V usage is TRBV10-3 and J usage is TRBJ1-1; the D gene is possibly TRBD1 (5 bases). CDR1 is ENHRY, CDR2 SYGVKD, per germline. V lost 7 bases, J lost 1 base, and 10 bases lay in between. CDR3 length: 13 residues. For the CDR3, the DNA is TGTGCCATCACCCCAACAGGGAACACTGAAGCTTTCTTT. It encodes CAITPTGNTEAFF.

Note on this clone: A read error may account for a junction end that differs from germline. J is TRBJ2-7 and V is TRBV6-2 or TRBV6-3, with TRBD2 matching over 9 bases. CDR1 is MNHEY, CDR2 SVGEGT, per germline. The CDR3 runs to 12 residues. Here the CDR3 reads CASSYSGSGRGF. The CDR3 DNA follows: TGTGCCAGCAGTTACTCGGGTAGCGGGAGAGGATTC.

This clone was detected a few times. The chain recombines TRBV7-8 with TRBJ1-5; D is perhaps TRBD1 (5 bases). Trimming shortened V by 10 bases and J by 15 bases, and 16 bases separated the two germline ends. The CDR3 is 10 amino acids. Germline CDR1 SGHVS, CDR2 FQNEAQ. Here the CDR3 reads CATRGGRLHF. In nucleotides, the CDR3 is TGTGCCACCCGGGGGGGACGATTGCATTTT. Full variable domain (remainder filled in from reference TRBV7-8 and TRBJ1-5): GAGVSQSPRYKVAKRGQDVALRCDPISGHVSLFWYQQALGQGPEFLTYFQNEAQLDKSGLPSDRFFAERPEGSVSTLKIQRTQQEDSAVYLCATRGGRLHFGDGTRLSIL.

There are a few counts of this clone. The rearrangement links TRBV4-1 to TRBJ1-2; 7 bases line up with TRBD1. The CDR3 extends over 16 amino acids. Germline V gene data show CDR1 as MGHRA and CDR2 as YSYEKL. V lost 2 bases, J lost 3 bases, and 9 bases stayed unmatched. The CDR3 spells CASSQQPGQTHYGYTF. CDR3 bases: TGCGCCAGCAGCCAACAGCCGGGACAGACGCACTATGGCTACACCTTC.

J is TRBJ2-7 and V is TRBV3-1 (or the pseudogene TRBV3-2), with TRBD2 identical over 10 bases. In germline, CDR1 is LGHDT, CDR2 YNNKEL (reference sequence). Losses at the gene ends were 1 base for V and 2 bases for J; bases not matched to a gene: 11. CDR3 length: 18 residues. The CDR3, as DNA: TGTGCCAGCAGCCAAGCCCGAGCGGGAGGGCCGGGGGCCTACGAGCAGTACTTC. It codes for CASSQARAGGPGAYEQYF.

This clone was detected once. The chain uses TRBV19 and TRBJ2-1; D may be TRBD2 (6 bases). V was shortened by 4 bases and J by 2 bases, with 12 bases between the two germline ends. This CDR3 region has 15 residues. CDR1 and CDR2 from the germline V gene are LNHDA and SQIVND (reference sequence). In DNA form, the CDR3 reads TGTGCCAGTAGTAGGCCTAGCGCTACCTACAATGAGCAGTTCTTC. It encodes CASSRPSATYNEQFF.

The chain employs TRBV3-1 (or the pseudogene TRBV3-2) and TRBJ2-7; 8 bases are a match to TRBD1. This CDR3 is 14 amino acids long. J lost 7 bases, V lost 3 bases, and 8 bases had no gene match. Germline loops: CDR1 LGHDT, CDR2 YNNKEL (reference sequence). DNA for the CDR3: TGTGCCAGCAGCCAGGCCAGGGGGCCCGGGGAGCAGTACTTC. Translating it yields CASSQARGPGEQYF.

The V call is TRBV27, the J call TRBJ1-2, with 7 bases matching TRBD1. Per the germline V gene, CDR1 is MNHEY and CDR2 is SMNVEV (reference sequence). The trim removed 6 bases at V and 4 bases at J, leaving 5 bases unmatched. This CDR3 spans 13 amino acids. As DNA, the CDR3 is TGTGCCAGCAGCACAGGGGCCAGCTATGGCTACACCTTC. It translates to CASSTGASYGYTF.

J is TRBJ2-5 and V is TRBV12-3 or TRBV12-4, with a weak D call TRBD1 (6 bases). The germline V and J ends were trimmed by 7 bases and 2 bases, with 11 bases remaining between them. CDR3 length: 13 amino acids. For the CDR3, the DNA is TGTGCCAGCACCCTGGACAGTCAAGAGACCCAGTACTTC. This codes for CASTLDSQETQYF.

This chain joins TRBV27 and TRBJ1-1, with a possible D match to TRBD1 (6 bases). CDR3 length: 15 amino acids. The germline V gene encodes CDR1 MNHEY and CDR2 SMNVEV (reference sequence). The V end lost 7 bases, the J end lost 5 bases, and 20 bases lay between the germline ends. CDR3 sequence (DNA): TGTGCCAGCAACCCACAGGGAGGGCGCGGTACTGAAGCTTTCTTT. Amino acids: CASNPQGGRGTEAFF.